One and the same sample provided the 5 T cell receptor beta chains below, sequenced in a study of shared clonotypes between healthy human individuals. Here immunoSEQ multiplex PCR was the method, and the copy in TCRdb shows in-frame clones only, minus some. The repertoire holds approximately 350,000 clones, just over 95% seen once, with more than 0.3% in the top ten. The sample comprised memory CD8+ T cells sorted from blood. Subset of the sample: CD45RO+ cells pooled with CCR7-negative TemRA cells. These receptor sequences come from a man aged 25-45 years in good health.

Remarks on this clone: The missing conserved phenylalanine or tryptophan at the end of this CDR3 makes a read error likely. V and J are TRBV25-1 and TRBJ2-7; TRBD1 matches at 9 bases. Germline lookup yields CDR1 MGHDK and CDR2 SYGVNS. The CDR3 is made up of 15 amino acids. V lost 5 bases to trimming and J lost 4 bases; unmatched junction nucleotides: 9. CDR3 nucleotide sequence: TGTGCCAGCAGTTCTACCGGGACAGGGAGGTACGAGCAGTACCTC. Protein sequence: CASSSTGTGRYEQYL.

The chain joins TRBV9 to TRBJ2-3, with 8 bases fitting TRBD2. Looked up from germline, CDR1 is SGDLS and CDR2 is YYNGEE. The CDR3 has 15 amino acids. J gave up 4 bases and V 1 base, and 5 bases lay outside the gene matches. CDR3 sequence (DNA): TGTGCCAGCAGCGTAAGCGGGAGCAGGGCAGATACGCAGTATTTT. This translates into CASSVSGSRADTQYF.

The chain couples TRBV10-3 to TRBJ2-3; the D gene could be TRBD1 or TRBD2 (6 bases each). Looked up from germline, CDR1 is ENHRY and CDR2 is SYGVKD. Trimming took off 4 bases at V and 1 base at J, with 12 bases between the two ends. This CDR3 comprises 15 residues. The CDR3 protein is CAISVQGGGTDTQYF. Written as DNA, the CDR3 is TGTGCCATCAGTGTACAGGGCGGGGGCACAGATACGCAGTATTTT.

This clone was picked up one time. The chain is built from TRBV4-1 and TRBJ1-1, with 9 positions matching TRBD1. The CDR3 covers 16 residues. CDR1 is MGHRA and CDR2 is YSYEKL in the germline V gene. V was clipped by 2 bases and J by 0 bases; unmatched bases: 4. CDR3 region: CASSQIRQGVNTEAFF. The CDR3, as DNA: TGCGCCAGCAGCCAAATCCGACAGGGGGTGAACACTGAAGCTTTCTTT.

This clone was seen once. The V gene is TRBV7-2, the J gene TRBJ2-2; TRBD2 agrees at 8 bases. The germline gives CDR1 SGHTA, CDR2 FQGNSA. This CDR3 has 14 amino acids. Trimming cost V 5 bases and J 7 bases; bases outside gene matches: 6. The CDR3 spells CASSPGLDGGELFF. DNA for the CDR3: TGTGCCAGCAGCCCGGGACTAGACGGCGGGGAGCTGTTTTTT.